This T cell receptor (beta chain) was obtained from a study of shared clonotypes between healthy human individuals. General study results and limits: It was anticipated that sequencing depth would influence how many clonotypes donors shared.

A remark on this clone: Its antigen is not known.

Here immunoSEQ multiplex PCR was the method, and the copy in TCRdb shows in-frame clones only, minus some. This sample carries under 600,000 clones, around three quarters of them seen once, and the ten largest clones take around 11%. The CDR3 consists of 16 residues. In germline, CDR1 is LNHDA, CDR2 SQIVND (reference sequence). The J segment lost 2 bases and the V segment lost 6 bases, leaving 10 bases of the junction unmatched. This chain joins TRBV19 and TRBJ1-2, with 9 bases lining up with TRBD1. The specimen was PBMCs. The sequence was obtained from a woman aged 40 to 55 in good health. Some clones in this sample may be carry-over from other donors' samples. Here the CDR3 DNA reads TGTGCCAGTAGCGCCTTACAGGGGGCCAGCAACTATGGCTACACCTTC. Translated, it gives CASSALQGASNYGYTF.